This paragraph reports one T cell receptor (beta chain). What it binds is not known. These data come from a study of T cell responses to AZD1222 COVID-19 vaccine. Study-level findings and limits: The study found vaccine-associated CD4 TCRs spanning spike, dominant at 160-218 and 743-854.

This table comes from immunoSEQ multiplex PCR, and its TCRdb copy is limited to in-frame clones, with some not included. The sample lists more than 140,000 clones, roughly 88% seen once, with around 2.1% in the top ten. This CDR3 has 15 amino acids. V lost 5 bases, J lost 5 bases, and 18 bases lay in between. Looked up from germline, CDR1 is SGHTA and CDR2 is FQGNSA. The source material was peripheral blood, sampled on day 0 of AZD1222 vaccination. V is TRBV7-2 and J is TRBJ2-5; the D is unclear. The clonotype comes from an adult in good health. Here the CDR3 DNA reads TGTGCCAGCAGCATCCAAGCACGGCGGAGTGAGACCCAGTACTTC. It is translated as CASSIQARRSETQYF.